This is a list of T cell receptor beta chains from one sample in a study of CD4+ T cells in melanoma. Generated by immunoSEQ multiplex PCR, the TCRdb table keeps only in-frame clones and is missing some. The sample shows 140,000 or so clones, roughly 91% of them seen only once. These receptor sequences come from a human donor with melanoma. Each CDR3 is given with its conserved first and last residue. A D gene is named only where the DNA matches it firmly. The listing skips clone size in some rows; elsewhere it reads once, few, many or a size class.

clone_size d_call j_call v_call cdr3_nt cdr3_aa
- - TRBJ1-1 TRBV7-9 TGTGCCAGCAGCTTGAGAGAGAACACTGAAGCTTTCTTT CASSLRENTEAFF
- TRBD1 TRBJ1-2 TRBV6-6 TGTGCCAGCAATTCCGGACAGGGGGCGGATGGCTACACCTTC CASNSGQGADGYTF
- - TRBJ2-5 TRBV7-9 TGTGCCAGCAGCCCGGTAACAGTTTTACAAGAGACCCAGTACTTC CASSPVTVLQETQYF
- - TRBJ2-5 TRBV2 TGTGCCAGCAGTGGGACCGCCTCGGGGACCCAGTACTTC CASSGTASGTQYF
- - TRBJ2-7 TRBV18 TGTGCCAGCTCACCGGACCCGGCGGGGGAGCAGTACTTC CASSPDPAGEQYF
- - TRBJ2-3 TRBV5-4 TGTGCCAGCAGCCTTGGAGGCGCAGATACGCAGTATTTT CASSLGGADTQYF
- - TRBJ1-5 TRBV18 TGTGCCAGCTCGGAGAAGCAGGGTGCGGAGGTCTATAGCAATCAGCCCCAGCATTTT CASSEKQGAEVYSNQPQHF
- - TRBJ1-1 TRBV16 TGTGCCAGCAGCCAATGGGGCGGGAGAAACACTGAAGCTTTCTTT CASSQWGGRNTEAFF
- - TRBJ1-6 TRBV7-6 TGTGCCAGCAGCTTAGGATCCTCAGGGGTTAATTCACCCCTCCACTTT CASSLGSSGVNSPLHF
once - TRBJ2-6 TRBV9 TGTGCCAGCAGCGAACACAGGGATAGCCCTGGGGCCAACGTCCTGACTTTC CASSEHRDSPGANVLTF
- - TRBJ1-2 TRBV7-8 TGTGCCAGCAGCTTAGAGCCGGGCAGGCCCCGTTGGGGCTACACCTTC CASSLEPGRPRWGYTF
- - TRBJ1-1 TRBV21-1 TGTGCCAGCTCCGTACACCCAAGGAAGGAGAACACTGAAGCTTTCTTT CASSVHPRKENTEAFF
- - TRBJ1-4 TRBV28 TGTGCCAGCAGTTTAGTCCGCGGGAATGAAAAACTGTTTTTT CASSLVRGNEKLFF
once - TRBJ1-2 TRBV2 TGTGCCAGCAGTGCTTACAGCAACTATGGCTACACCTTC CASSAYSNYGYTF
- - TRBJ1-4 TRBV30 TGTGCCTGGAGTACCCCGAGGGGAACTAATGAAAAACTGTTTTTT CAWSTPRGTNEKLFF
- - TRBJ1-6 TRBV14 TGTGCCAGCAGCCAAGATCGATCGTTTTCACCCCTCCACTTT CASSQDRSFSPLHF
- TRBD1 TRBJ2-2 TRBV5-1 TGCGCCAGCAGCCAACAGGGGGCCTACACCGGGGAGCTGTTTTTT CASSQQGAYTGELFF
- TRBD2 TRBJ2-5 TRBV6-1 TGTGCCAGCAGTGAAGCATCCTGGACTAGCGGGGGGATAATACAAGAGACCCAGTACTTC CASSEASWTSGGIIQETQYF
- - TRBJ2-3 TRBV30 TGTGCCTGGAGTGTACTTAGGGGCTCGGCCTACACAGATACGCAGTATTTT CAWSVLRGSAYTDTQYF
- TRBD2 TRBJ2-4 TRBV7-8 TGTGCCAGCAGCCCTCCGGGACTAGCGGGGAGGAAAAACATTCAGTACTTC CASSPPGLAGRKNIQYF
- TRBD2 TRBJ2-3 TRBV5-1 TGCGCCAGCAGCTTGGGACTAGCGGGGACCACAGATACGCAGTATTTT CASSLGLAGTTDTQYF
- - TRBJ1-1 TRBV5-1 TGCGCCAGCGGGGAGCCGAACACTGAAGCTTTCTTT CASGEPNTEAFF
- TRBD1 TRBJ2-3 TRBV5-1 TGCGCCAGCAGCCTTGGGGGACAGAGATACACAGATACGCAGTATTTT CASSLGGQRYTDTQYF
- TRBD1 TRBJ1-1 TRBV7-8 TGTGCCAGCAGCTTAGAGGCAGGGGGCGTGAACACTGAAGCTTTCTTT CASSLEAGGVNTEAFF
few - TRBJ2-7 TRBV9 TGTGCCAGCAGCGTAGGGGGGAACTCCTACGAGCAGTACTTC CASSVGGNSYEQYF
- TRBD1 TRBJ2-6 TRBV10-1 TGCGCCAGATCTGTCCAAGACAGGGGCGCCTGTGGGGCCAACGTCCTGACTTTC CARSVQDRGACGANVLTF